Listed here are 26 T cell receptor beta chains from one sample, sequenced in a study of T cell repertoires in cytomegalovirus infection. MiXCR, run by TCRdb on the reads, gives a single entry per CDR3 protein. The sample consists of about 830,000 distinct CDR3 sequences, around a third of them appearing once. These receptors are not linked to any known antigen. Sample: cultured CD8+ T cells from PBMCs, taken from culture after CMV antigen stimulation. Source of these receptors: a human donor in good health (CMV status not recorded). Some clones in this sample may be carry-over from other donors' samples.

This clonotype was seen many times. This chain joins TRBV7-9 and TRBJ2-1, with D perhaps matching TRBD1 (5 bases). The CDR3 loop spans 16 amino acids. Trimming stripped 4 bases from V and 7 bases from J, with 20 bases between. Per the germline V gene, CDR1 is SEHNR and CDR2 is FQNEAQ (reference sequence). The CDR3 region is CASSSTGQPQGNEQFF. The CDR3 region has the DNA TGTGCCAGCAGCTCAACGGGCCAGCCCCAGGGAAATGAGCAGTTCTTC.

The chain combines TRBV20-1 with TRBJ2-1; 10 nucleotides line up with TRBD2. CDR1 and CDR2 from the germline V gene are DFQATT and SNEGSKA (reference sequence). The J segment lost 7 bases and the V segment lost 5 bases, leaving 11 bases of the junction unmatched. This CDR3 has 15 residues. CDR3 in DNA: TGCAGTGCTTCCCAGGAGCGGGGGGGCCTGAATGAGCAGTTCTTC. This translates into CSASQERGGLNEQFF.

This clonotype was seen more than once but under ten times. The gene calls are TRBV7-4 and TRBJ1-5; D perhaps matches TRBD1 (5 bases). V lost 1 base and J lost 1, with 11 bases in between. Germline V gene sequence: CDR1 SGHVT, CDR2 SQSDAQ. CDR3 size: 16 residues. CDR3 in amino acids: CASSLEDNPSNQPQHF. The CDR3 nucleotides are TGTGCCAGCAGCTTAGAGGACAACCCAAGCAATCAGCCCCAGCATTTT.

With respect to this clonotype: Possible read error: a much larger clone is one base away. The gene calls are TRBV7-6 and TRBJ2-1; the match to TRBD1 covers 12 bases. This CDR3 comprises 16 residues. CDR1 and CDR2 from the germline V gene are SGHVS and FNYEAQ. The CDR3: CVSTAWVGQGAYEQFF. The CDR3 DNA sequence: TGTGTCAGCACCGCTTGGGTGGGACAGGGGGCCTATGAGCAGTTCTTC.

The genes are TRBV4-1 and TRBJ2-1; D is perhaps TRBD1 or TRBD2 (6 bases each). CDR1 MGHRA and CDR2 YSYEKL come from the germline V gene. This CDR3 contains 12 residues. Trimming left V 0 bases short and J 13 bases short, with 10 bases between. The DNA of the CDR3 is TGCGCCAGCAGCCAAGATCGGGGGCATCAGTTCTTC. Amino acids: CASSQDRGHQFF.

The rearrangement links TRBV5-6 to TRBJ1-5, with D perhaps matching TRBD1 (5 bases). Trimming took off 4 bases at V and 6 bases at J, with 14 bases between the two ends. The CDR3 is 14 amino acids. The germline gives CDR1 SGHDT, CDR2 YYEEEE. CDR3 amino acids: CASSRRGRLQPQHF. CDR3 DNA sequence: TGTGCCAGCAGCCGCCGGGGGAGGCTTCAGCCCCAGCATTTT. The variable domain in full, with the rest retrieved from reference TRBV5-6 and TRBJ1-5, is DAGVTQSPTHLIKTRGQQVTLRCSPKSGHDTVSWYQQALGQGPQFIFQYYEEEERQRGNFPDRFSGHQFPNYSSELNVNALLLGDSALYLCASSRRGRLQPQHFGDGTRLSIL.

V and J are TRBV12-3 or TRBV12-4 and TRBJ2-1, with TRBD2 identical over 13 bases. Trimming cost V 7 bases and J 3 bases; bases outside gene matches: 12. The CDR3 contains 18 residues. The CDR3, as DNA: TGTGCCAGCATCTGGACTAGCGGGGGCGGGGGGATCTACAATGAGCAGTTCTTC. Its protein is CASIWTSGGGGIYNEQFF.

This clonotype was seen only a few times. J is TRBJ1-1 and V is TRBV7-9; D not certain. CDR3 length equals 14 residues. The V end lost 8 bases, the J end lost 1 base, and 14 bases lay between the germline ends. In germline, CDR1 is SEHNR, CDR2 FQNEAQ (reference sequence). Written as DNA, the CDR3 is TGTGCCAGCCGAACCGGGAGCTCGAACACTGAAGCTTTCTTT. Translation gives CASRTGSSNTEAFF.

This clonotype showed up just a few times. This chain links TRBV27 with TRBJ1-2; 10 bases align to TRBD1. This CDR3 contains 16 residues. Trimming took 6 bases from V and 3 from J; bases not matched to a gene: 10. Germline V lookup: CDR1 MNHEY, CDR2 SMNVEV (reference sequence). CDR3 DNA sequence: TGTGCCAGCAGAGGACCGGGACAGGGGCCCCACTATGGCTACACCTTC. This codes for CASRGPGQGPHYGYTF.

Here the CDR3 DNA reads TGTGCCAGTAGGATCACGCGGGGGCGTGGCGGGGAGCTGTTTTTT. Translating gives CASRITRGRGGELFF. The rearrangement links TRBV19 to TRBJ2-2, with TRBD2 as a possible D gene (7 bases). V lost 6 bases and J 7 bases, leaving 18 bases between the germline ends. This CDR3 spans 15 amino acids. The V gene's germline CDR1 is LNHDA and CDR2 SQIVND (reference sequence).

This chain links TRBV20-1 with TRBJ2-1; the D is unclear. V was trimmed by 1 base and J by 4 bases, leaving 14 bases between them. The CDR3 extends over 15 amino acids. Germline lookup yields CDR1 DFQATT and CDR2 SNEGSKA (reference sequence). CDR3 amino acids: CSARGYPRAYNEQFF. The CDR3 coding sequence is TGCAGTGCTAGAGGGTACCCCCGGGCTTACAATGAGCAGTTCTTC.

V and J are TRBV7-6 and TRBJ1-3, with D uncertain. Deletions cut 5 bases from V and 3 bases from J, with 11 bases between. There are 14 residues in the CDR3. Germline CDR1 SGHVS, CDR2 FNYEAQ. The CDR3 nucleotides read TGTGCCAGCAGCCCCTCGGGGTATGGAAACACCATATATTTT. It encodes CASSPSGYGNTIYF.

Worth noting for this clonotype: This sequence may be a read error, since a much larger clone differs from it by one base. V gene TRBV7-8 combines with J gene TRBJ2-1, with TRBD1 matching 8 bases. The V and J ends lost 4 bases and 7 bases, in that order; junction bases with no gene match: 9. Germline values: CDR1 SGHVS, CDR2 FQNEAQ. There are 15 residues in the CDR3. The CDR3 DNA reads TGTGCCAGCAGCTGCGAGGCAGGGGGCGGGAATGAGCAGTTCTTC. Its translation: CASSCEAGGGNEQFF.

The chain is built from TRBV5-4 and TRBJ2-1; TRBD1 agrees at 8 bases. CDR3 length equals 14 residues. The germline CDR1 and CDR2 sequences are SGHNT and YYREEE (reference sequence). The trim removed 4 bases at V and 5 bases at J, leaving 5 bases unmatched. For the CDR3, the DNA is TGTGCCAGCAGCACTGAGACAGGGGACAATGAGCAGTTCTTC. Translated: CASSTETGDNEQFF.

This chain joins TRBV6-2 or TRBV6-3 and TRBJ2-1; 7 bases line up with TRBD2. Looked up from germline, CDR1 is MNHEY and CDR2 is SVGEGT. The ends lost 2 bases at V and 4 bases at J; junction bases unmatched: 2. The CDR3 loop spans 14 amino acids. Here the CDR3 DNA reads TGTGCCAGCAGTTACGGACTAGTTTACAATGAGCAGTTCTTC. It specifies CASSYGLVYNEQFF.

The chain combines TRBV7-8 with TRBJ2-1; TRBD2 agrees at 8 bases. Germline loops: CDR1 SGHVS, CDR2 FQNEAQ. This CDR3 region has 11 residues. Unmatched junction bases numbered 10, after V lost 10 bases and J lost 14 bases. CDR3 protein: CANTQGLEKFF. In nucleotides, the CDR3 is TGTGCCAACACCCAGGGACTAGAGAAGTTCTTC.

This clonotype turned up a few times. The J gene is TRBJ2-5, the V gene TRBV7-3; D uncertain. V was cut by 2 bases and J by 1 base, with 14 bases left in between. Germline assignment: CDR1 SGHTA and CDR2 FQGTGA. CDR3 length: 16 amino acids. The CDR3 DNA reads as TGTGCCAGCAGCTTATTTGGAAATCGCTTCCAAGAGACCCAGTACTTC. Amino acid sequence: CASSLFGNRFQETQYF.

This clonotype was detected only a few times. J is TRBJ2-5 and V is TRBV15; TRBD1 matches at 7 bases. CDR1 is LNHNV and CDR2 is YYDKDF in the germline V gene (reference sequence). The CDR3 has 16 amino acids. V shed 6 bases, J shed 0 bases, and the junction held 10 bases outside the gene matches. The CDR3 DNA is TGTGCCACCAGGAACTTGGGGACAGAGTACCAAGAGACCCAGTACTTC. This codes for CATRNLGTEYQETQYF.

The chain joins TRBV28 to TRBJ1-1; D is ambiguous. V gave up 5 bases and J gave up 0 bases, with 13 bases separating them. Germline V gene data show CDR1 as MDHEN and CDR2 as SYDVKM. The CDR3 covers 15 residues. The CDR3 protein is CASSPLNDMNTEAFF. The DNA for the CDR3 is TGTGCCAGCAGTCCCCTGAACGATATGAACACTGAAGCTTTCTTT.

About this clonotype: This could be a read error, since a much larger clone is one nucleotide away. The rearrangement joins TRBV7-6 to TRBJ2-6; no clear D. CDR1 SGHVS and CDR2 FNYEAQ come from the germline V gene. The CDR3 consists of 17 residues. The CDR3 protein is CANSRVRASSGANVLTF. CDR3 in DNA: TGTGCCAACAGCCGGGTACGGGCTTCCTCTGGGGCCAACGTCCTGACTTTC.

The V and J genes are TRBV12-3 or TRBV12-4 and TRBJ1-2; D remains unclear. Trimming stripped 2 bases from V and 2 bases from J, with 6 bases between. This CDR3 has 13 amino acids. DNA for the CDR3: TGTGCCAGCAGTTTACCGGAAAACTATGGCTACACCTTC. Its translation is CASSLPENYGYTF.

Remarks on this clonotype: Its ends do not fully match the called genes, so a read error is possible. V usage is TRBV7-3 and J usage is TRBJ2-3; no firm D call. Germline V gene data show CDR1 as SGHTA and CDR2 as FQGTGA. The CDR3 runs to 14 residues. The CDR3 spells CASSAYRAPDTRYF. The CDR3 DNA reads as TGTGCCAGCAGCGCGTATAGGGCGCCAGATACGCGGTATTTT.

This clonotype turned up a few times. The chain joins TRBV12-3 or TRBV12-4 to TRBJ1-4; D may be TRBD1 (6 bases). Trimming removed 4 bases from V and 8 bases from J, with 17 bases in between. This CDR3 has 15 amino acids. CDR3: CASSSPDRLGEKLFF. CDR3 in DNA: TGTGCCAGCAGTTCCCCCGACAGGCTAGGGGAAAAACTGTTTTTT.

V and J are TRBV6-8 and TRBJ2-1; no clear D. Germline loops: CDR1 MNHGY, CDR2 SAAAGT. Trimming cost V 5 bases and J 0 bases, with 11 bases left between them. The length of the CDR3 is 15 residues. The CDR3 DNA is TGTGCCAGCAGTACCTTTGGGATCTCCTACAATGAGCAGTTCTTC. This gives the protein CASSTFGISYNEQFF.

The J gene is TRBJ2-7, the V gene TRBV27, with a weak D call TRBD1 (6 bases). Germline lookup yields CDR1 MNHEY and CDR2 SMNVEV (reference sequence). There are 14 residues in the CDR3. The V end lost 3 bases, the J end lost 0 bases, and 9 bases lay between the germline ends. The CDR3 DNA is TGTGCCAGCAGTTTGACAGGAAGCTCCTACGAGCAGTACGTC. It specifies CASSLTGSSYEQYV.

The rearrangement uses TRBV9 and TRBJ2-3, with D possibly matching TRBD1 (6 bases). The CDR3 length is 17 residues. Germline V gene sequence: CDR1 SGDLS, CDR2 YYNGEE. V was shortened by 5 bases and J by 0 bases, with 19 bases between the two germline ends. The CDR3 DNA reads TGTGCCAGCAGTGACCCTTGGGACACCTCTAGCACAGATACGCAGTATTTT. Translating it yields CASSDPWDTSSTDTQYF. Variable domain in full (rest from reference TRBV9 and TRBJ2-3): DSGVTQTPKHLITATGQRVTLRCSPRSGDLSVYWYQQSLDQGLQFLIQYYNGEERAKGNILERFSAQQFPDLHSELNLSSLELGDSALYFCASSDPWDTSSTDTQYFGPGTRLTVL.